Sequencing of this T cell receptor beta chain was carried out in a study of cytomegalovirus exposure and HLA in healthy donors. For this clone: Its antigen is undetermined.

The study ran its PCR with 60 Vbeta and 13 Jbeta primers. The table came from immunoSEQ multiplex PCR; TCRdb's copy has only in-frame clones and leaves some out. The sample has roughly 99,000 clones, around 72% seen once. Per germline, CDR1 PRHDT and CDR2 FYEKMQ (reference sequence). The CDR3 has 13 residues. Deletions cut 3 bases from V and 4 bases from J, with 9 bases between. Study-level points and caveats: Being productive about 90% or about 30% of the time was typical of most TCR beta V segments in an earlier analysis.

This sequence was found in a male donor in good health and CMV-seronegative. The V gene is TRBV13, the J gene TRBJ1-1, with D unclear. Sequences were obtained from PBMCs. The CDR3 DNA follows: TGTGCCAGCAGCTTTCGCGGGAGCACTGAAGCTTTCTTT. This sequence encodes CASSFRGSTEAFF.